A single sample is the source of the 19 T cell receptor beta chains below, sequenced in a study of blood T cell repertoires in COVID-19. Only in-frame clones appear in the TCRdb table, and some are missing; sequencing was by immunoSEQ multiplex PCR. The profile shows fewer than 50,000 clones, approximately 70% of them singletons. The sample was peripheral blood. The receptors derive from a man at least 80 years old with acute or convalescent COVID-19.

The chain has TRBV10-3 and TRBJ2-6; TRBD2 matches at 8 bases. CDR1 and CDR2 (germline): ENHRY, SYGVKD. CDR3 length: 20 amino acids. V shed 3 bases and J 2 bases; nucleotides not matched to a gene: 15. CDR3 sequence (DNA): TGTGCCATCAGTGAACGGCTAGCGGGTATGCATTCCGCTGGGGCCAACGTCCTGACTTTC. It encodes CAISERLAGMHSAGANVLTF.

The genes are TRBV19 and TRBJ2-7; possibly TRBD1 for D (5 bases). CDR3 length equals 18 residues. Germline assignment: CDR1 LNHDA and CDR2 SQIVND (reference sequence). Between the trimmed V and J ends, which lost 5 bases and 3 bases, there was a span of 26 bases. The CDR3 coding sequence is TGTGCCAGTAGTTCCCGTGGGGCGACAGTCGCCCCCCTCTACGAGCAGTACTTC. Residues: CASSSRGATVAPLYEQYF.

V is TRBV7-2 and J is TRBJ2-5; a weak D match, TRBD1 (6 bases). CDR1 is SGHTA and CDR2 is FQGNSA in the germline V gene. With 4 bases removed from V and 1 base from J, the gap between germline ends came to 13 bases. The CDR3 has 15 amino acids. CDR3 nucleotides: TGTGCCAGCAGCTATCAGGCAGGGGCCCAAGAGACCCAGTACTTC. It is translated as CASSYQAGAQETQYF.

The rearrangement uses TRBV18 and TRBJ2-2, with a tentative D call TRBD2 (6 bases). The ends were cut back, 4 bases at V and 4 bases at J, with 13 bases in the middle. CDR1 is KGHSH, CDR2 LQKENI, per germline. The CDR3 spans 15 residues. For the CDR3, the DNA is TGTGCCAGCTCACTCATAGCGGATTCCACCGGGGAGCTGTTTTTT. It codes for CASSLIADSTGELFF.

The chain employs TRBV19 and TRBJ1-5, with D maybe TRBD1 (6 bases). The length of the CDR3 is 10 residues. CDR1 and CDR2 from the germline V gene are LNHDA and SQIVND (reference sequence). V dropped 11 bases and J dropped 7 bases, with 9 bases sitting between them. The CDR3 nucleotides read TGTGCCCAGAGGGGGCAGCCCCAGCATTTT. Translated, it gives CAQRGQPQHF.

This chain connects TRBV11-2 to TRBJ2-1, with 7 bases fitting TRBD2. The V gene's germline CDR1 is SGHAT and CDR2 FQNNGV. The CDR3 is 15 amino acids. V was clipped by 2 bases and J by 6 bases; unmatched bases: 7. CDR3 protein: CASSLWRELGNEQFF. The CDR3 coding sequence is TGTGCCAGCAGCTTATGGCGGGAGTTGGGCAATGAGCAGTTCTTC. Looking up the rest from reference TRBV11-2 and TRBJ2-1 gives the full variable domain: EAGVAQSPRYKIIEKRQSVAFWCNPISGHATLYWYQQILGQGPKLLIQFQNNGVVDDSQLPKDRFSAERLKGVDSTLKIQPAKLEDSAVYLCASSLWRELGNEQFFGPGTRLTVL.

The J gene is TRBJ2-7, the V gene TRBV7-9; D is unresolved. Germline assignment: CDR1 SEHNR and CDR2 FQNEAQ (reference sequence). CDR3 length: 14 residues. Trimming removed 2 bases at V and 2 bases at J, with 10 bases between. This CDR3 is CASSLINRAYEQYF. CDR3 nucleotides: TGTGCCAGCAGCTTAATAAACAGAGCCTACGAGCAGTACTTC.

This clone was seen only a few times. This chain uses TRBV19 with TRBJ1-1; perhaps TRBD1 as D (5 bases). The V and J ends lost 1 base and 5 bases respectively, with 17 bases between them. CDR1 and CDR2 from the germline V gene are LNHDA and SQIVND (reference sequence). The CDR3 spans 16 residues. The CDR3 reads CASSIVGAGSQTEAFF. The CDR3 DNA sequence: TGTGCCAGTAGTATAGTAGGAGCAGGGTCGCAAACTGAAGCTTTCTTT.

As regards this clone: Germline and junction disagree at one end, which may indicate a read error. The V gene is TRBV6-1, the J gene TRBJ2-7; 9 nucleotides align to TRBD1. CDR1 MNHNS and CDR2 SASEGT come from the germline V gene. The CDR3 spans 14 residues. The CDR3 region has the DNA TGTACCAGCAGTGAAGATTTCGTTGGGGACAGGGCTGACTTC. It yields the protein CTSSEDFVGDRADF.

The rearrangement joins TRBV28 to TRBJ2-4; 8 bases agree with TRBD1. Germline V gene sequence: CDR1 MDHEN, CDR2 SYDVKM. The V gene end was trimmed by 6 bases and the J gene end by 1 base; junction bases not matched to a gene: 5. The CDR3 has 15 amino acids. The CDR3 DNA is TGTGCCAGCAGCCCAGGGGGCGCGGCCAAAAACATTCAGTACTTC. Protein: CASSPGGAAKNIQYF.

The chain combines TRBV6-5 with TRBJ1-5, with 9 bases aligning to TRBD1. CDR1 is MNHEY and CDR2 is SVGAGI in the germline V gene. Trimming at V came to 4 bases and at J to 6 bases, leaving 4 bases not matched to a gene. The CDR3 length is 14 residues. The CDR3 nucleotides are TGTGCCAGCAGTTCCGACAGGGGGACTCAGCCCCAGCATTTT. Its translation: CASSSDRGTQPQHF.

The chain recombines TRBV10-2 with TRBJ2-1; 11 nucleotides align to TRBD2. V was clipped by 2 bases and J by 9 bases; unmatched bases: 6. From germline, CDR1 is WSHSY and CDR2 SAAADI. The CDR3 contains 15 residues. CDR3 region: CASSEASTSGTEQFF. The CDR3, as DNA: TGCGCCAGCAGTGAGGCCTCGACTAGCGGGACTGAGCAGTTCTTC.

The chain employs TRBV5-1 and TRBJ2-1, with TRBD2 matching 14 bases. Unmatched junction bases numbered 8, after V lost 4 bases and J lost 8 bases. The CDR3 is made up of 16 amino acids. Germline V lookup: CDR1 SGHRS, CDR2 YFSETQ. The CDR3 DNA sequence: TGCGCCAGCAGCCTAAGACTAGCGGGAGGGCCGGATGAGCAGTTCTTC. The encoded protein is CASSLRLAGGPDEQFF.

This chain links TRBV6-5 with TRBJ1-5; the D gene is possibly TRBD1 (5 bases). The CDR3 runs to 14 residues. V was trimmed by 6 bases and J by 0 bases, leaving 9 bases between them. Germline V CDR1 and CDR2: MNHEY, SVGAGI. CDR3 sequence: CASRPDSSNQPQHF. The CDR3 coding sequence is TGTGCCAGCAGACCCGACAGTAGCAATCAGCCCCAGCATTTT.

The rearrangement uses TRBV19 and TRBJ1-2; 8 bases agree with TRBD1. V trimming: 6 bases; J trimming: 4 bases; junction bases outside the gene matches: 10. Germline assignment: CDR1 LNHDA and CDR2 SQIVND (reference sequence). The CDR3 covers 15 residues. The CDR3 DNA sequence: TGTGCCAGTAGCAAACCTCAGGACAGGGCCTATGGCTACACCTTC. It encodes CASSKPQDRAYGYTF.

CDR3 amino acids: CASSWALHSNQPQHF. Here the CDR3 DNA reads TGTGCCAGCAGTTGGGCCTTACATAGCAATCAGCCCCAGCATTTT. The genes are TRBV28 and TRBJ1-5; D is undetermined. The CDR3 spans 15 residues. Trimming took 4 bases from V and 0 from J, leaving 10 bases between them. CDR1 and CDR2 (germline): MDHEN, SYDVKM.

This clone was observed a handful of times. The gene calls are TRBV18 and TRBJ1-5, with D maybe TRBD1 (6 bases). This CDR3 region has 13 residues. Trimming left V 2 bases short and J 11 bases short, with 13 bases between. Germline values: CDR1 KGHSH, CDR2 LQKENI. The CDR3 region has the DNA TGTGCCAGCTCACCAGGACAGACGCAGACCCAGCATTTT. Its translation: CASSPGQTQTQHF.

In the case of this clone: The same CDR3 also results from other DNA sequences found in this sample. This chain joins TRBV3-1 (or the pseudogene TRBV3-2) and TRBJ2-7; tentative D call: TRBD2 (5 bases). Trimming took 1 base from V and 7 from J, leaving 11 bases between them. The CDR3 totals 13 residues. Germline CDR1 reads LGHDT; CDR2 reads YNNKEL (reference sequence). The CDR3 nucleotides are TGTGCCAGCAGCCAAGTGGCAACGGGAGAGCAGTACTTC. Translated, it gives CASSQVATGEQYF.

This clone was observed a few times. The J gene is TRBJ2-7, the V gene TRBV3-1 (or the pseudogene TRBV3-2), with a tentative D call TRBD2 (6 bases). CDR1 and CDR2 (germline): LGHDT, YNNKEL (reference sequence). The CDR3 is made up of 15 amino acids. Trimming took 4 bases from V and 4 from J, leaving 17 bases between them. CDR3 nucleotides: TGTGCCAGCAGCCGCACAGCGGGCGCTAATTACGAGCAGTACTTC. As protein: CASSRTAGANYEQYF.